The 31 T cell receptor beta chains below come from one sample, sequenced in a study of T cells in tumors after PD-1 blockade. This table comes from immunoSEQ multiplex PCR, and its TCRdb copy is limited to in-frame clones, with some not included. The table lists more than 50,000 clones, around two thirds of them singletons. The sequencing used PBMCs, collected after anti-PD-1 treatment. Receptors were obtained from a human donor with basal cell carcinoma.

This clone was observed once. The rearrangement links TRBV28 to TRBJ1-5; no definite D call. V was shortened by 5 bases and J by 0 bases, with 14 bases between the two germline ends. The CDR3 has 16 residues. CDR1 MDHEN and CDR2 SYDVKM come from the germline V gene. This CDR3 is CASSPPTDYSNQPQHF. DNA of the CDR3: TGTGCCAGCAGTCCCCCTACGGACTATAGCAATCAGCCCCAGCATTTT.

The chain couples TRBV7-2 to TRBJ2-7; 7 bases are shared with TRBD1. Germline-derived CDR1 and CDR2 are SGHTA and FQGNSA. The ends lost 4 bases at V and 2 bases at J; junction bases unmatched: 5. The CDR3 length is 14 residues. Here the CDR3 DNA reads TGTGCCAGCAGCTCTCGGACAGGCCCCTACGAGCAGTACTTC. Translation gives CASSSRTGPYEQYF.

This clone was seen repeatedly, ten times or more. V usage is TRBV6-2 or TRBV6-3 and J usage is TRBJ2-2; possibly TRBD2 for D (5 bases). The CDR3 runs 15 residues. Trimming pared 2 bases from V and 5 bases from J, leaving 12 bases between. In germline, CDR1 is MNHEY, CDR2 SVGEGT. The CDR3 protein is CASSYTTGKTGELFF. Here the CDR3 DNA reads TGTGCCAGCAGTTACACAACGGGGAAAACCGGGGAGCTGTTTTTT.

The chain has TRBV6-4 and TRBJ2-2; D gene ambiguous. The CDR3 spans 14 residues. CDR1 is MRHNA, CDR2 SNTAGT, per germline. V lost 2 bases and J lost 3, with 7 bases in between. The CDR3 protein is CASSDGSDTGELFF. DNA for the CDR3: TGTGCCAGCAGTGACGGGTCGGACACCGGGGAGCTGTTTTTT.

Note on this clone: Other DNA sequences in the sample encode the same CDR3. The chain carries TRBV6-6 and TRBJ2-1, with TRBD1 identical over 7 bases. Germline V lookup: CDR1 MNHNY, CDR2 SVGAGI (reference sequence). V shed 6 bases, J shed 4 bases, and the junction held 9 bases outside the gene matches. This CDR3 contains 15 residues. In nucleotides, the CDR3 is TGTGCCAGCAGCATGACAGGGTACGGTTACAATGAGCAGTTCTTC. This gives the protein CASSMTGYGYNEQFF.

For the CDR3, the DNA is TGTGCCAGCAGCCAAGGTGACAGCAATTCTTGGAGAACTAATGAAAAACTGTTTTTT. It is translated as CASSQGDSNSWRTNEKLFF. The V call is TRBV4-2, the J call TRBJ1-4; D is possibly TRBD1 (5 bases). This CDR3 contains 19 residues. V lost 1 base and J 1 base, leaving 19 bases between the germline ends. Germline V gene sequence: CDR1 LGHNA, CDR2 YNFKEQ.

The chain links TRBV2 to TRBJ2-3; 10 nucleotides match TRBD2. Germline-derived CDR1 and CDR2 are SNHLY and FYNNEI. The CDR3 loop spans 14 amino acids. V was pared by 11 bases and J by 4 bases, with 9 bases of the junction left unmatched. For the CDR3, the DNA is TGTGCCGTGCCCGGGACTAGCGTGCCAGATACGCAGTATTTT. Encoded protein: CAVPGTSVPDTQYF.

This rearrangement joins TRBV5-6 to TRBJ2-6; D is unresolved. Deletions cut 4 bases from V and 0 bases from J, with 8 bases between. The CDR3 contains 15 residues. Germline CDR1 is SGHDT and CDR2 is YYEEEE. The CDR3: CASSPGPSGANVLTF. The DNA for the CDR3 is TGTGCCAGCAGCCCAGGTCCCTCTGGGGCCAACGTCCTGACTTTC. The full variable domain, rest sourced from reference TRBV5-6 and TRBJ2-6, is DAGVTQSPTHLIKTRGQQVTLRCSPKSGHDTVSWYQQALGQGPQFIFQYYEEEERQRGNFPDRFSGHQFPNYSSELNVNALLLGDSALYLCASSPGPSGANVLTFGAGSRLTVL.

The chain couples TRBV7-2 to TRBJ2-5; 10 bases are a match to TRBD1. J gave up 5 bases and V 4 bases, and 4 bases lay outside the gene matches. This CDR3 comprises 14 residues. Germline V gene data show CDR1 as SGHTA and CDR2 as FQGNSA. DNA of the CDR3: TGTGCCAGCAGCTCGACAGGGGGCGCCGAGACCCAGTACTTC. Translation gives CASSSTGGAETQYF.

The chain recombines TRBV28 with TRBJ2-3; 9 bases are a match to TRBD1. The CDR3 is 15 amino acids. Germline CDR1 reads MDHEN; CDR2 reads SYDVKM. J gave up 3 bases and V 7 bases, and 8 bases lay outside the gene matches. DNA for the CDR3: TGTGCCAGCAAAACGGGACAGGGTATAACAGATACGCAGTATTTT. This gives the protein CASKTGQGITDTQYF.

This sequence joins TRBV5-5 and TRBJ2-5; no definite D call. The V gene lost 0 bases and the J gene lost 6 bases, with 12 bases spanning the gap. Germline CDR1 reads SGHKS; CDR2 reads YYEKEE (reference sequence). The length of the CDR3 is 14 residues. The CDR3 coding sequence is TGTGCCAGCAGCTTGGGGACCTCCTCGCAGACCCAGTACTTC. Residues: CASSLGTSSQTQYF.

This clone was seen more than once but under ten times. The CDR3 reads CASSPWTGDTEAFF. In nucleotides, the CDR3 is TGCGCCAGCAGCCCCTGGACAGGGGACACTGAAGCTTTCTTT. The genes are TRBV5-1 and TRBJ1-1, with 9 bases matching TRBD1. Germline lookup yields CDR1 SGHRS and CDR2 YFSETQ. V was pared by 4 bases and J by 3 bases, with 4 bases of the junction left unmatched. This CDR3 has 14 amino acids.

The chain recombines TRBV7-9 with TRBJ2-7, with 7 bases aligning to TRBD1. J was trimmed by 0 bases and V by 5 bases; bases with no gene match: 7. Germline V lookup: CDR1 SEHNR, CDR2 FQNEAQ (reference sequence). This CDR3 contains 15 residues. CDR3 protein: CASSIPGQSSYEQYF. CDR3 DNA: TGTGCCAGCAGCATACCGGGACAGAGCTCCTACGAGCAGTACTTC.

The chain employs TRBV18 and TRBJ2-7; tentatively, D is TRBD1 (5 bases). The CDR3 extends over 12 amino acids. From germline, CDR1 is KGHSH and CDR2 LQKENI. V dropped 7 bases and J dropped 3 bases, with 10 bases sitting between them. CDR3: CASWADSYEQYF. The CDR3 DNA reads as TGTGCCAGCTGGGCCGACAGCTACGAGCAGTACTTC.

This clone is a singleton in its sample. The V gene is TRBV6-7, the J gene TRBJ2-7, with 11 bases that match TRBD1. TRBV6-7 is an open reading frame whose function is uncertain. J lost 0 bases, V lost 7 bases, and 14 bases had no gene match. The length of the CDR3 is 18 residues. The CDR3 region is CASTNFLPGTGGSYEQYF. The CDR3 DNA sequence: TGTGCCAGCACTAATTTCTTACCTGGGACAGGGGGCTCCTACGAGCAGTACTTC.

This clone came up once. The chain carries TRBV19 and TRBJ1-2, with D possibly being TRBD1 (5 bases). CDR3 length: 14 amino acids. V lost 0 bases to trimming and J lost 6 bases, with 11 bases between them. The germline CDR1 and CDR2 sequences are LNHDA and SQIVND (reference sequence). The CDR3 here is CASSIELAGHGYTF. CDR3 coding DNA: TGTGCCAGTAGTATAGAACTGGCAGGGCATGGCTACACCTTC.

Only a few counts were recorded for this clone. CDR3 DNA: TGTGCCACCGTTACTAGGGTTGGAAACACCATATATTTT. It specifies CATVTRVGNTIYF. The chain recombines TRBV2 with TRBJ1-3, with no clear D. The V end lost 10 bases, the J end lost 3 bases, and 13 bases lay between the germline ends. The CDR3 has 13 residues. Per the germline V gene, CDR1 is SNHLY and CDR2 is FYNNEI.

The chain employs TRBV7-9 and TRBJ2-6; no clear D gene. The CDR3 runs to 14 residues. V lost 2 bases and J 1 base, leaving 3 bases between the germline ends. CDR1 is SEHNR, CDR2 FQNEAQ, per germline (reference sequence). Written as DNA, the CDR3 is TGTGCCAGCAGCTTAAGTTCTGGGGCCAACGTCCTGACTTTC. Translation gives CASSLSSGANVLTF.

This chain links TRBV5-4 with TRBJ1-1, with 7 bases matching TRBD1. CDR1 and CDR2 from the germline V gene are SGHNT and YYREEE (reference sequence). With V trimmed by 4 bases and J by 1 base, 13 bases remained unmatched. This CDR3 contains 17 residues. Here the CDR3 reads CASSKTPGTVKNTEAFF. The CDR3 DNA reads as TGTGCCAGCAGCAAAACCCCCGGGACAGTTAAGAACACTGAAGCTTTCTTT.

The chain employs TRBV6-5 and TRBJ1-1; 8 bases map to TRBD1. The CDR3 runs to 15 residues. Unmatched junction bases numbered 10, after V lost 7 bases and J lost 3 bases. Germline assignment: CDR1 MNHEY and CDR2 SVGAGI. CDR3 sequence: CASKVREQGDTEAFF. CDR3 DNA: TGTGCCAGCAAGGTCCGGGAACAGGGGGACACTGAAGCTTTCTTT.

The rearrangement links TRBV29-1 to TRBJ2-7; TRBD1 matches 7 bases. The CDR3 consists of 15 residues. In germline, CDR1 is SQVTM, CDR2 ANQGSEA. With 6 bases clipped from V and 3 bases from J, the junction kept 14 bases outside the gene matches. The chain's CDR3 is CSVEVLRDRSYEQYF. CDR3 nucleotides: TGCAGCGTCGAGGTTCTTAGGGACAGAAGCTACGAGCAGTACTTC.

The chain uses TRBV5-4 and TRBJ2-7; no definite D call. The germline V gene encodes CDR1 SGHNT and CDR2 YYREEE (reference sequence). The CDR3 runs 13 residues. V was shortened by 4 bases and J by 6 bases, with 14 bases between the two germline ends. CDR3 bases: TGTGCCAGCAGCAGTCCTGAGGTTCGCGAGCAGTACTTC. The encoded protein is CASSSPEVREQYF.

The chain is built from TRBV10-1 and TRBJ2-3; D gene unclear. Trimming took off 0 bases at V and 3 bases at J, with 1 base between the two ends. Germline loops: CDR1 WNHNN, CDR2 SYGVQD (reference sequence). This CDR3 has 12 amino acids. The CDR3 loop reads CASSESTDTQYF. CDR3 in DNA: TGCGCCAGCAGTGAGTCAACAGATACGCAGTATTTT.

The chain recombines TRBV6-5 with TRBJ1-4; the match to TRBD1 covers 7 bases. The length of the CDR3 is 14 residues. Germline CDR1 is MNHEY and CDR2 is SVGAGI. The V segment lost 6 bases and the J segment 8 bases; nucleotides outside the gene matches: 9. CDR3 sequence reads: CASSLNRGGEKLFF. The CDR3 region has the DNA TGTGCCAGCAGCCTAAACAGGGGCGGCGAAAAACTGTTTTTT.

The chain uses TRBV5-1 and TRBJ2-7, with 14 bases identical to TRBD2. This CDR3 comprises 19 residues. Unmatched junction bases numbered 15, after V lost 2 bases and J lost 5 bases. Germline-derived CDR1 and CDR2 are SGHRS and YFSETQ. CDR3 DNA: TGCGCCAGCAGCTTCCAGGGGGCGCGACTAGCGGGGGGGCCCCACGAGCAGTACTTC. Its protein is CASSFQGARLAGGPHEQYF.

This chain uses TRBV27 with TRBJ1-1; D call uncertain. Germline CDR1 is MNHEY and CDR2 is SMNVEV (reference sequence). V was clipped by 4 bases and J by 1 base, with 7 bases between them. This CDR3 has 13 amino acids. The CDR3 DNA reads TGTGCCAGCAGTTACCGACAGAACACTGAAGCTTTCTTT. It specifies CASSYRQNTEAFF.

This chain uses TRBV2 with TRBJ1-1; 9 nucleotides line up with TRBD1. This CDR3 contains 14 residues. V lost 7 bases, J lost 1 base, and 4 bases stayed unmatched. Germline CDR1 SNHLY, CDR2 FYNNEI. The DNA of the CDR3 is TGTGCCAGCAAAGGGACAGGGAGGAACACTGAAGCTTTCTTT. Translating gives CASKGTGRNTEAFF. Full variable domain (missing parts from reference TRBV2 and TRBJ1-1): EPEVTQTPSHQVTQMGQEVILRCVPISNHLYFYWYRQILGQKVEFLVSFYNNEISEKSEIFDDQFSVERPDGSNFTLKIRSTKLEDSAMYFCASKGTGRNTEAFFGQGTRLTVV.

The chain has TRBV7-9 and TRBJ1-6; no reliable D call. V dropped 5 bases and J dropped 3 bases, with 11 bases sitting between them. Per the germline V gene, CDR1 is SEHNR and CDR2 is FQNEAQ (reference sequence). This CDR3 region has 15 residues. The CDR3 coding sequence is TGTGCCAGCAGCAGCAGCAGCCTCTATAATTCACCCCTCCACTTT. Protein: CASSSSSLYNSPLHF.

The gene calls are TRBV3-1 (or the pseudogene TRBV3-2) and TRBJ2-3; possibly TRBD1 or TRBD2 for D (5 bases each). CDR1 LGHDT and CDR2 YNNKEL come from the germline V gene (reference sequence). CDR3 length equals 14 residues. Trimming shortened V by 2 bases and J by 4 bases, and 10 bases separated the two germline ends. The CDR3 bases are TGTGCCAGCAGCCAAAGGAGAGGGGCAGATACGCAGTATTTT. Protein sequence: CASSQRRGADTQYF.

This clone has just a few counts. The V gene is TRBV2, the J gene TRBJ2-1, with 10 bases that match TRBD2. CDR1 is SNHLY and CDR2 is FYNNEI in the germline V gene. This CDR3 spans 12 amino acids. V lost 6 bases and J lost 10; bases outside the gene matches: 3. The CDR3 loop reads CASSLTSGEQFF. The DNA for the CDR3 is TGTGCCAGCAGCCTGACTAGCGGGGAGCAGTTCTTC.

V usage is TRBV7-9 and J usage is TRBJ1-2, with D possibly matching TRBD1 (5 bases). The V end was cut by 3 bases, the J end by 0 bases, with 11 bases between. Germline values: CDR1 SEHNR, CDR2 FQNEAQ (reference sequence). The CDR3 has 15 amino acids. DNA for the CDR3: TGTGCCAGCAGCTTGGGGGGGATCACTAACTATGGCTACACCTTC. Amino acids: CASSLGGITNYGYTF.